Following are 7 T cell receptor beta chains from one sample sequenced in a study of cytomegalovirus exposure and HLA in healthy donors. A multiplex PCR was run with 60 Vbeta primers and 13 Jbeta primers. Assay: immunoSEQ multiplex PCR; the TCRdb copy retains only in-frame clones and omits some. This repertoire shows over 150,000 clones, roughly three quarters found once; its top ten account for less than 10%. The sequencing sample was made of PBMCs. Receptors were obtained from a man aged 30 to 39 in good health and CMV-seropositive.

The V gene is TRBV19, the J gene TRBJ1-2; no definite D call. The CDR3 consists of 14 residues. CDR1 is LNHDA and CDR2 is SQIVND in the germline V gene (reference sequence). Trimming took off 6 bases at V and 6 bases at J, with 17 bases between the two ends. The CDR3 nucleotides read TGTGCCAGTAGGTTTATGGTCACTACGGATGGCTACACCTTC. Amino acids: CASRFMVTTDGYTF.

The chain links TRBV5-4 to TRBJ2-5; 11 nucleotides match TRBD2. Losses at the gene ends were 0 bases for V and 5 bases for J; bases not matched to a gene: 12. The CDR3 consists of 18 residues. The germline CDR1 and CDR2 sequences are SGHNT and YYREEE (reference sequence). In DNA, the CDR3 is TGTGCCAGCAGCTTGGTATATCGTAGCGGGGGGGCCCGGGAGACCCAGTACTTC. As protein: CASSLVYRSGGARETQYF.

This clone was detected once. At one boundary the junction diverges from the germline segment, which might be a read error. This chain connects TRBV7-7 to TRBJ2-7; 7 bases align to TRBD1. The CDR3 has 14 amino acids. The germline gives CDR1 SSHAT, CDR2 FNYEAQ (reference sequence). The CDR3 here is CASSLGQEHHEQYF. CDR3 nucleotides: TGTGCTAGCAGCTTAGGACAGGAGCATCACGAGCAGTACTTC.

The chain has TRBV28 and TRBJ1-2; no clear D. Trimming stripped 11 bases from V and 0 bases from J, with 7 bases between. Germline V gene lookup returns CDR1 MDHEN and CDR2 SYDVKM. CDR3 size: 11 residues. In nucleotides, the CDR3 is TGTGCCTCGAGGGCTAACTATGGCTACACCTTC. The encoded protein is CASRANYGYTF.

In this sample, this clone turned up a few times. J is TRBJ1-1 and V is TRBV6-5, with no clear D. Trimming took off 6 bases at V and 4 bases at J, with 3 bases between the two ends. Germline V gene lookup returns CDR1 MNHEY and CDR2 SVGAGI. The CDR3 has 10 residues. The CDR3 loop reads CASRLTEAFF. The CDR3 DNA follows: TGTGCCAGCAGACTCACTGAAGCTTTCTTT.

The genes are TRBV6-6 and TRBJ1-1; 7 bases are shared with TRBD1. CDR1 MNHNY and CDR2 SVGAGI come from the germline V gene (reference sequence). CDR3 length: 14 amino acids. V shed 0 bases and J 5 bases; nucleotides not matched to a gene: 3. In DNA, the CDR3 is TGTGCCAGCAGTTACTCCGGGGGACAGACTGAAGCTTTCTTT. This gives the protein CASSYSGGQTEAFF.

The rearrangement uses TRBV28 and TRBJ2-7; 9 bases fit TRBD2. V shed 5 bases and J 4 bases; nucleotides not matched to a gene: 12. Germline V lookup: CDR1 MDHEN, CDR2 SYDVKM. This CDR3 has 16 residues. The CDR3 sequence is CASSTAAGTSRYEQYF. The CDR3, as DNA: TGTGCCAGCAGTACCGCCGCCGGGACTAGCCGGTACGAGCAGTACTTC.